Sequencing of this TCR beta chain was carried out in a study of metastatic and nonmetastatic thyroid tumors. Study results and caveats: The reported finding was significantly higher TCR beta diversity in malignant thyroid tumors relative to benign nodules, in blood and tumor.

TCRdb redid the clone calls on the PCR reads using MiXCR. This repertoire shows about 53,000 clones, more than 20% found once; its top ten account for more than 3.5%. No treatment of any kind had been given to any patient before thyroid surgery. To note about this clone: Its specificity is unknown.

The germline V gene has CDR1 SNHLY and CDR2 FYNNEI. CDR3 size: 17 residues. The V segment lost 4 bases and the J segment 4 bases; nucleotides outside the gene matches: 11. Source material: blood. This clonotype was obtained from a female donor with papillary thyroid cancer or a benign thyroid nodule (not recorded which). Some clones in this sample may be carry-over from other donors' samples. The V call is TRBV2, the J call TRBJ2-1, with TRBD2 identical over 9 bases. The CDR3 DNA follows: TGTGCCAGCAGTGCCAGCCAGTCTAGCGGGGAGTACAATGAGCAGTTCTTC. It translates to CASSASQSSGEYNEQFF.